The TCR beta chain described here comes from a study of cytomegalovirus exposure and HLA in healthy donors. In the study overall: Clustering assigned roughly 81% of the roughly 430 genotyped donors to the Caucasian-associated ancestry cluster. Regarding the study as a whole: In presence/absence analyses, roughly uniform sequencing depth across donors was assumed.

Germline V gene sequence: CDR1 SGHDT, CDR2 YYEEEE. CDR3 length: 17 amino acids. V lost 0 bases to trimming and J lost 0 bases, with 15 bases between them. To note about this clone: Its antigen is not known.

The PCR ran on 60 Vbeta and 13 Jbeta primers. Here immunoSEQ multiplex PCR was the method, and the copy in TCRdb shows in-frame clones only, minus some. The data show approximately 150,000 clones, approximately 71% seen once. The sequence was collected from a young man in good health and CMV-seropositive. Input material: PBMCs. The V gene is TRBV5-6, the J gene TRBJ1-1; D gene uncertain. The DNA for the CDR3 is TGTGCCAGCAGCTTGGCCTTAGACACCAAAATGAACACTGAAGCTTTCTTT. It yields the protein CASSLALDTKMNTEAFF.